One TCR beta chain is described in this entry. This sample was included in a study of PD-L1 blockade in urothelial cancer. At the level of the study: Researchers found blood samples held a median of approximately 150,000 T cells.

CDR3 size: 12 residues. CDR1 is KGHSH and CDR2 is LQKENI in the germline V gene. V lost 4 bases and J lost 3, with 6 bases in between. Noted time point: peripheral blood 6 weeks after treatment start. Here immunoSEQ multiplex PCR was the method, and the copy in TCRdb shows in-frame clones only, minus some. The sample records approximately 30,000 clones, roughly nine tenths being singletons. The chain has TRBV18 and TRBJ2-5; D not certain. This clonotype originated in a man older than 75 with urothelial cancer. The material sequenced was PBMCs, taken around atezolizumab (anti-PD-L1) treatment. The CDR3 coding sequence is TGTGCCAGCTCACTACTAAAAGAGACCCAGTACTTC. Amino acids: CASSLLKETQYF.